Sequencing of this TCR beta chain was carried out in a study of radiation and T cells in renal cell carcinoma. Overall study findings and caveats: Top tumor clonotypes rose in blood 2 weeks post-radiation, then contracted.

Time point noted: blood 4 weeks post-SBRT, at nephrectomy. Sample treatment: 15 Gy SBRT to primary tumor, nephrectomy 4 weeks later. Nephrectomy followed 15 Gy stereotactic body radiation by 4 weeks. After SBRT, blood was collected at 2 and 4 weeks, plus baseline. The tumor was a clear cell renal cell carcinoma. Repertoires were generated with immunoSEQ multiplex PCR, while TCRdb's copy carries only in-frame clones and drops some. The sample consists of 90,000 to 100,000 clones, 65% to 90% of them appearing once. Concerning this clone: As yet, its antigen is unknown.

V gave up 5 bases and J gave up 2 bases, with 15 bases separating them. This CDR3 comprises 15 residues. Germline CDR1 and CDR2: SGHTA and FQGNSA. The source was blood, collected from a patient whose treatment included radiotherapy and nephrectomy. The chain is built from TRBV7-2 and TRBJ1-2; perhaps TRBD1 as D (6 bases). The receptor's source is a man aged 55 to 69 with renal cell carcinoma. This chain's CDR3 is CASSPALGQNYGYTF. CDR3 DNA: TGTGCCAGCAGCCCAGCCCTTGGACAGAACTATGGCTACACCTTC.